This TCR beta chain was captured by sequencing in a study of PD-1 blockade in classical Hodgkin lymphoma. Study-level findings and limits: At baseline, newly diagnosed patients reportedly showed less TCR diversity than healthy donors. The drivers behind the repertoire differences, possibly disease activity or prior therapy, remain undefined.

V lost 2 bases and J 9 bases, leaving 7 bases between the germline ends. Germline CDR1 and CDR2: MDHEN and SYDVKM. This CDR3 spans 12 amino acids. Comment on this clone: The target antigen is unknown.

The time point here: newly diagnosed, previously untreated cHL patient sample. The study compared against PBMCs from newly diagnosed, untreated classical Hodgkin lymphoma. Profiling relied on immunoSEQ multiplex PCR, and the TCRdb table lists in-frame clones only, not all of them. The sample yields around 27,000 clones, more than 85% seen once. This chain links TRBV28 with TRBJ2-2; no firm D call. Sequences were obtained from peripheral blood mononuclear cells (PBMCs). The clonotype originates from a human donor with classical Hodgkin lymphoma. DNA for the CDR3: TGTGCCAGCAGTTTACCCGACCGGGAGCTGTTTTTT. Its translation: CASSLPDRELFF.